This is a list of T cell receptor beta chains from one sample in a study of blood T cell repertoires in COVID-19. Profiled with immunoSEQ multiplex PCR; TCRdb holds only in-frame clones, not every one. The sample records about 210,000 clones, 88% being singletons. The sequenced sample consisted of PBMCs or T cells enriched from blood (not recorded which). Every receptor here comes from a woman aged 40 to 50 with acute COVID-19. Each CDR3 is given with its conserved first and last residue. The D gene is left open where the match is weak. Clone size appears in some rows only: once, few, many, or a class for an expanded clone.

clone_size: .
v_call: TRBV6-2/TRBV6-3
d_call: TRBD1
j_call: TRBJ1-5
cdr3_nt: TGTGCCAGCAGTGCAACCGGACAGGGTGGGAATCAGCCCCAGCATTTT
cdr3_aa: CASSATGQGGNQPQHF

clone_size: .
v_call: TRBV12-3/TRBV12-4
d_call: TRBD1
j_call: TRBJ1-2
cdr3_nt: TGTGCCAGCAGTCTCGGGACAGTCTATGGCTACACCTTC
cdr3_aa: CASSLGTVYGYTF

clone_size: .
v_call: TRBV11-2
d_call: TRBD2
j_call: TRBJ2-5
cdr3_nt: TGTGCCAGCAGCTTGGCCCCGGAGGGGACTAGCGGGGGGAAGACCCAGTACTTC
cdr3_aa: CASSLAPEGTSGGKTQYF

clone_size: .
v_call: TRBV6-2/TRBV6-3
d_call: TRBD2
j_call: TRBJ2-3
cdr3_nt: TGTGCCAGCAGTCATGTAGCGGGGGTCGGGACAGATACGCAGTATTTT
cdr3_aa: CASSHVAGVGTDTQYF

clone_size: .
v_call: TRBV30
d_call: .
j_call: TRBJ1-5
cdr3_nt: TGTGCCTGGAGTAAGAAGGGGAATAGCAATCAGCCCCAGCATTTT
cdr3_aa: CAWSKKGNSNQPQHF

clone_size: .
v_call: TRBV2
d_call: .
j_call: TRBJ1-1
cdr3_nt: TGTGCCAGCAGTCAACCGATGGGACTGAGTGAAACTGAAGCTTTCTTT
cdr3_aa: CASSQPMGLSETEAFF

clone_size: .
v_call: TRBV6-2/TRBV6-3
d_call: .
j_call: TRBJ2-7
cdr3_nt: TGTGCCAGCAGTTACTCGCGGTCCGATGTCTACGAGCAGTACTTC
cdr3_aa: CASSYSRSDVYEQYF

clone_size: .
v_call: TRBV19
d_call: TRBD1
j_call: TRBJ1-2
cdr3_nt: TGTGCCAGTAGTATAAATGGGCGAAGGGGGCGCGACTATGGCTACACCTTC
cdr3_aa: CASSINGRRGRDYGYTF

clone_size: .
v_call: TRBV4-3
d_call: .
j_call: TRBJ2-3
cdr3_nt: TGCGCCAGCAGCCAAGAAGACAGAAGCACAGATACGCAGTATTTT
cdr3_aa: CASSQEDRSTDTQYF

clone_size: .
v_call: TRBV10-2
d_call: .
j_call: TRBJ1-3
cdr3_nt: TGCGCCAGCAGTGAGGGTAGTGGACGAATAGCTGAGGGGGTCTCTGGAAACACCATATATTTT
cdr3_aa: CASSEGSGRIAEGVSGNTIYF

clone_size: .
v_call: TRBV2
d_call: TRBD2
j_call: TRBJ2-4
cdr3_nt: TGTGCCAGCAGTATACTAGCGGGCATTCAGTACTTC
cdr3_aa: CASSILAGIQYF

clone_size: .
v_call: TRBV24-1
d_call: TRBD1
j_call: TRBJ2-5
cdr3_nt: TGTGCCACCAGTGACCCCCCGACAGGGGCGTACCAAGAGACCCAGTACTTC
cdr3_aa: CATSDPPTGAYQETQYF

clone_size: .
v_call: TRBV7-2
d_call: .
j_call: TRBJ1-1
cdr3_nt: TGTGCCAGCAGCCCTATGCCGGGGGTAATAGCTTTCTTT
cdr3_aa: CASSPMPGVIAFF

clone_size: .
v_call: TRBV10-2
d_call: .
j_call: TRBJ2-7
cdr3_nt: TGCGCCAGCAGGCGGGAATACGAGCAGTACTTC
cdr3_aa: CASRREYEQYF

clone_size: once
v_call: TRBV7-2
d_call: .
j_call: TRBJ1-1
cdr3_nt: TGTGCCAGCAGCTTAGTGCGGGGGTCCACTGAAGCTTTCTTT
cdr3_aa: CASSLVRGSTEAFF

clone_size: .
v_call: TRBV7-9
d_call: TRBD1
j_call: TRBJ1-2
cdr3_nt: TGTGCCAGCAGCTCCCGGGACAGGGACTACTATGGCTACACCTTC
cdr3_aa: CASSSRDRDYYGYTF

clone_size: .
v_call: TRBV2
d_call: TRBD1
j_call: TRBJ2-5
cdr3_nt: TGTGCCAGCAGTGCGATCGACAGGGTTCGAGAAGAGACCCAGTACTTC
cdr3_aa: CASSAIDRVREETQYF

clone_size: .
v_call: TRBV2
d_call: TRBD1
j_call: TRBJ2-7
cdr3_nt: TGTGCCAGCAGAGGACAGGGGTCCTACGAGCAGTACTTC
cdr3_aa: CASRGQGSYEQYF

clone_size: .
v_call: TRBV11-3
d_call: .
j_call: TRBJ1-1
cdr3_nt: TGTGCCAGCAGCCCTCCCGTGAACACTGAAGCTTTCTTT
cdr3_aa: CASSPPVNTEAFF

clone_size: .
v_call: TRBV9
d_call: TRBD1
j_call: TRBJ2-2
cdr3_nt: TGTGCCAGCAGCAGGGGGCGCACCGGGGAGCTGTTTTTT
cdr3_aa: CASSRGRTGELFF

clone_size: .
v_call: TRBV19
d_call: TRBD1
j_call: TRBJ1-1
cdr3_nt: TGTGCCAGTAGTATTGACAGGGGGCCGAACACTGAAGCTTTCTTT
cdr3_aa: CASSIDRGPNTEAFF

clone_size: .
v_call: TRBV3-1/TRBV3-2
d_call: .
j_call: TRBJ1-4
cdr3_nt: TGTGCCAGCAGCCCGGGGGGCGGGGCCGGAAAACTGTTTTTT
cdr3_aa: CASSPGGGAGKLFF

clone_size: .
v_call: TRBV19
d_call: .
j_call: TRBJ1-4
cdr3_nt: TGTGCCAGTAATCGGGGGACTAATGAAAAACTGTTTTTT
cdr3_aa: CASNRGTNEKLFF

clone_size: .
v_call: TRBV5-1
d_call: TRBD1
j_call: TRBJ2-7
cdr3_nt: TGCGCCAGCAGCAAGGGACAGGCGAAAACCTACGAGCAGTACTTC
cdr3_aa: CASSKGQAKTYEQYF

clone_size: .
v_call: TRBV11-2
d_call: TRBD1
j_call: TRBJ2-7
cdr3_nt: TGTGCCAGCAGGATTTCCACGGACAGGAGCCCCTACGAGCAGTACTTC
cdr3_aa: CASRISTDRSPYEQYF

clone_size: .
v_call: TRBV9
d_call: TRBD1
j_call: TRBJ2-5
cdr3_nt: TGTGCCAGCAGCTCAAAACCGGGACAGGGAAAAGAGACCCAGTACTTC
cdr3_aa: CASSSKPGQGKETQYF

clone_size: .
v_call: TRBV11-2
d_call: .
j_call: TRBJ2-1
cdr3_nt: TGTGCCAGCAGCTCTACCGTGGACAATGAGCAGTTCTTC
cdr3_aa: CASSSTVDNEQFF

clone_size: .
v_call: TRBV4-2
d_call: .
j_call: TRBJ1-6
cdr3_nt: TGTGCCAGCAGCCAAGATAGCTCACCCCTCCACTTT
cdr3_aa: CASSQDSSPLHF

clone_size: .
v_call: TRBV27
d_call: TRBD1
j_call: TRBJ1-1
cdr3_nt: TGTGCCAGCAGTCCTTCGACAGGGTATCTGCCTGGAGCTTTCTTT
cdr3_aa: CASSPSTGYLPGAFF

clone_size: .
v_call: TRBV5-4
d_call: .
j_call: TRBJ1-2
cdr3_nt: TGTGCCAGCAGCTCGGGGGGCGCTGGCTATGGCTACACCTTC
cdr3_aa: CASSSGGAGYGYTF

clone_size: few
v_call: TRBV27
d_call: TRBD1
j_call: TRBJ2-2
cdr3_nt: TGTGCCAGCAGTTTAAAAGGGACAGCGGCGAACACCGGGGAGCTGTTTTTT
cdr3_aa: CASSLKGTAANTGELFF

clone_size: .
v_call: TRBV19
d_call: TRBD1
j_call: TRBJ2-3
cdr3_nt: TGTGCCAGTAGTAGGTCGACAGGGGGCGAATATACGCAGTATTTT
cdr3_aa: CASSRSTGGEYTQYF

clone_size: .
v_call: TRBV5-6
d_call: .
j_call: TRBJ1-2
cdr3_nt: TGTGCCAGCAGCTTGTTCGGGGATCCCTATGGCTACACCTTC
cdr3_aa: CASSLFGDPYGYTF

clone_size: .
v_call: TRBV24-1
d_call: TRBD1
j_call: TRBJ1-4
cdr3_nt: TGTGCCACCAGTGATTGGGACAGGGTTGCAACTAATGAAAAACTGTTTTTT
cdr3_aa: CATSDWDRVATNEKLFF

clone_size: few
v_call: TRBV2
d_call: TRBD1
j_call: TRBJ2-2
cdr3_nt: TGTGCCAGCAGGAGTGACAGGGGAGTCGCCGGGGAGCTGTTTTTT
cdr3_aa: CASRSDRGVAGELFF

clone_size: .
v_call: TRBV12-3/TRBV12-4
d_call: .
j_call: TRBJ2-1
cdr3_nt: TGTGCCAGCGGCGGGGCGGGGCTAGCTGTGGAGGTCTTC
cdr3_aa: CASGGAGLAVEVF

clone_size: few
v_call: TRBV27
d_call: TRBD1
j_call: TRBJ1-1
cdr3_nt: TGTGCCAGCAGTCTTGACAGGGTGGCTACTGAAGCTTTCTTT
cdr3_aa: CASSLDRVATEAFF

clone_size: .
v_call: TRBV10-2
d_call: TRBD2
j_call: TRBJ2-1
cdr3_nt: TGCGCCAGCAGTGAGTCAGGGCTAGCGGGGTACAATGAGCAGTTCTTC
cdr3_aa: CASSESGLAGYNEQFF

clone_size: .
v_call: TRBV18
d_call: .
j_call: TRBJ2-7
cdr3_nt: TGTGCCAGCTCACCTCAACAGGGCCCCTACGAGCAGTACTTC
cdr3_aa: CASSPQQGPYEQYF

clone_size: .
v_call: TRBV9
d_call: .
j_call: TRBJ1-1
cdr3_nt: TGTGCCAGCAGCGAGGGACATCTCATGAACACTGAAGCTTTCTTT
cdr3_aa: CASSEGHLMNTEAFF

clone_size: .
v_call: TRBV5-6
d_call: TRBD1
j_call: TRBJ2-7
cdr3_nt: TGTGCCAGCAGCCCTCATACAGGGGGCGAGCAGTACTTC
cdr3_aa: CASSPHTGGEQYF

clone_size: .
v_call: TRBV5-1
d_call: TRBD1
j_call: TRBJ1-5
cdr3_nt: TGCGCCAGCAGCTTGGGGACAGGGAATCAGCCCCAGCATTTT
cdr3_aa: CASSLGTGNQPQHF